Below, one TCR beta chain is given with its context. Authors' processing steps: How many nucleated cells were present was estimated from reference gene primer amplification. Libraries were prepared by immunoSEQ multiplex PCR; TCRdb keeps only in-frame clonotypes and omits some of them. V and J calls and clone size are as listed in that table; D and trimming were resolved from the DNA. Of about 170,000 clones in the sample, about four fifths were seen once. CDR1 LGHNA and CDR2 YNFKEQ come from the germline V gene. V gave up 4 bases and J gave up 2 bases, with 13 bases separating them. The CDR3 contains 15 residues. This entry comes from a study of blood T cell repertoires in COVID-19. Study context: Sites in the United States, Italy and Spain provided acute and convalescent COVID-19 samples. The cDNA or gDNA used as material had been derived from T cells, B-cell-depleted T cells, or PBMCs.

Material for sequencing was peripheral blood. This receptor was taken from a woman of 80 years or more with acute or convalescent COVID-19. V and J are TRBV4-2 and TRBJ2-3; D perhaps matches TRBD2 (7 bases). The CDR3 loop reads CASSRGGPSTDTQYF. The CDR3 DNA reads TGTGCCAGCAGCCGGGGGGGGCCTTCCACAGATACGCAGTATTTT.